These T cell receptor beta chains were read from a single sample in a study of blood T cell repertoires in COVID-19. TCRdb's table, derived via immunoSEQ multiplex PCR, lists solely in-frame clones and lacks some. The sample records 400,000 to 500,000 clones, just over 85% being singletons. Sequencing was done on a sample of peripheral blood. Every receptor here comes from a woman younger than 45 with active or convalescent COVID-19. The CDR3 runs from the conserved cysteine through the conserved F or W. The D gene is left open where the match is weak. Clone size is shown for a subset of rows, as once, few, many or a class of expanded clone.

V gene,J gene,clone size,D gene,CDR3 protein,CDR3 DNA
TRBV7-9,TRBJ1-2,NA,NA,CASSRDSNPDYGYTF,TGTGCCAGCAGCCGAGACTCGAATCCGGACTATGGCTACACCTTC
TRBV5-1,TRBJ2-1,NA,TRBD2,CASSLLGLAVDNEQFF,TGCGCCAGCAGCTTGTTAGGTCTAGCGGTAGACAATGAGCAGTTCTTC
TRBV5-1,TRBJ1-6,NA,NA,CASSSQVGDSPLHF,TGCGCCAGCAGCTCCCAGGTCGGCGATTCACCCCTCCACTTT
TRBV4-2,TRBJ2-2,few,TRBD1,CASMSLGDRETGELFF,TGTGCCAGCATGTCCCTCGGGGACAGGGAGACCGGGGAGCTGTTTTTT
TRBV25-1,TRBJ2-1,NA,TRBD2,CASLPGLAGAGEQFF,TGTGCCAGCCTCCCGGGACTAGCGGGAGCTGGTGAGCAGTTCTTC
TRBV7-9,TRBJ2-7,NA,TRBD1,CASSSQTGGRYEQYF,TGTGCCAGCAGCTCCCAGACAGGGGGCAGGTACGAGCAGTACTTC
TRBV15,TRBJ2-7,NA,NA,CATSPGLGEQYF,TGTGCCACCAGCCCAGGGCTCGGCGAGCAGTACTTC
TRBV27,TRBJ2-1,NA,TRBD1,CASKTGGEISVSYNEQFF,TGTGCCAGCAAGACAGGGGGCGAGATCTCGGTCTCCTACAATGAGCAGTTCTTC
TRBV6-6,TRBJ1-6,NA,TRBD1,CASSYSPAGGPSPLHF,TGTGCCAGCAGTTACTCCCCGGCAGGGGGCCCTTCACCCCTCCACTTT
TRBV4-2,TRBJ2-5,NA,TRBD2,CASSHPGGSGYQETQYF,TGTGCCAGCAGCCATCCTGGTGGTAGCGGGTACCAAGAGACCCAGTACTTC
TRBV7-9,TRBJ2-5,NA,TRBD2,CASSLATGTTETQYF,TGTGCCAGCAGCTTAGCGACCGGGACTACGGAGACCCAGTACTTC
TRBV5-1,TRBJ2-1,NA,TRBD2,CASSFFASGQPYNEQFF,TGCGCCAGCAGCTTTTTTGCTAGCGGTCAACCCTACAATGAGCAGTTCTTC
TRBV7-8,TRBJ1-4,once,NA,CASSLILAGINEKLFF,TGTGCCAGCAGCTTAATTCTCGCAGGGATAAATGAAAAACTGTTTTTT
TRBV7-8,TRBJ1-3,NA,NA,CASRDETASPGNTIYF,TGTGCCAGCAGGGACGAGACAGCATCACCTGGAAACACCATATATTTT
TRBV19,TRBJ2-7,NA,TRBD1,CASSMGQGRSGEQYF,TGTGCCAGTAGTATGGGACAGGGGAGGAGCGGCGAGCAGTACTTC
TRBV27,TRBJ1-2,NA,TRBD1,CASSFRGQGSYGYTF,TGTGCCAGCAGTTTTAGGGGACAGGGTAGCTATGGCTACACCTTC
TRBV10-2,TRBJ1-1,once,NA,CASSEQGLMNTEAFF,TGCGCCAGCAGTGAGCAGGGCCTAATGAACACTGAAGCTTTCTTT